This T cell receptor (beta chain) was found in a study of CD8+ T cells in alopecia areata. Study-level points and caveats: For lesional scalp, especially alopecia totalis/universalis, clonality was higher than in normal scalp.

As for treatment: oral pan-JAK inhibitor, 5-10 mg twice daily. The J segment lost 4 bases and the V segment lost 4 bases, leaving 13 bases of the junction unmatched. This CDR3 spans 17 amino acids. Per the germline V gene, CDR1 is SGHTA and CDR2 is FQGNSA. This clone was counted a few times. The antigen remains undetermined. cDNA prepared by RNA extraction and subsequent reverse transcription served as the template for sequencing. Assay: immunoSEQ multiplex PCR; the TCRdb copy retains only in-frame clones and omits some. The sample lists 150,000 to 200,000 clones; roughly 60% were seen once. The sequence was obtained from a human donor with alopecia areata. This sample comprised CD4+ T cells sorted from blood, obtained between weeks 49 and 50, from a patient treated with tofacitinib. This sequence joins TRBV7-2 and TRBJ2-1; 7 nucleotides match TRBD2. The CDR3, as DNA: TGTGCCAGCAGCTCCCGAGGTGCCGGACTAGAATACAATGAGCAGTTCTTC. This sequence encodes CASSSRGAGLEYNEQFF.